This T cell receptor beta chain was sequenced in a study of CD8 T cells in cerebrospinal fluid in Alzheimer's disease (dated by TCRdb to between 2020 and 2021). General notes on the study: To assess CSF T cell clonal expansion, the study used two single-cell approaches: plate-based nested PCR sequencing and droplet-based sequencing. The study tested whether clonally expanded T cells were present in cerebrospinal fluid from healthy elderly individuals and from patients with neurodegenerative disease. The droplet-based CSF analysis comparing patients with controls included about 9 healthy controls (approximately 11,000 cells) and about 9 patients with MCI or Alzheimer's disease (just over 10,000 cells). A total of fewer than 30 samples were covered by the CSF gene-expression analysis, which included Parkinson's disease patients.

Every participant was in good physical condition and had no acute infectious disease. Neurodegeneration in patients was confirmed using biomarkers including neurofilament, amyloid-beta and tau. A live/dead marker was used to sort live CSF cells for droplet-based sequencing. CSF was obtained by lumbar puncture, and immune cells were pelleted by centrifugation at 300g. Each CSF sample was checked for red blood cells, and any sample showing blood contamination was excluded. CSF cells were cryopreserved by placing the cells in freezing medium, freezing the cells overnight at -80 degrees C, and then storing the cells in liquid nitrogen. Before analysis, CSF samples were kept in storage for less than six months. CDR1 and CDR2, per the germline V gene (reference sequence), are LGHDT and YNNKEL. The CDR3 measures 13 amino acids from cysteine to phenylalanine. This entry has no DNA. Library construction relied on 10x single-cell sequencing. CSF cells were profiled with 10X Genomics single-cell V(D)J and 5' gene-expression libraries. An Illumina NextSeq550 was used to sequence CSF single-cell TCR libraries. On the authors' methods: V(D)J reads were aligned to the vdj-GRCh38 alts ensemble 2.0.0 reference and were analysed with the Cell Ranger vdj pipeline. Clonotypes were defined as cell barcodes sharing the same set of productive CDR3 nucleotide sequences. To connect clonality with transcriptional profiles, clonotype information was added to the gene-expression metadata in Seurat v3.0. Any CSF cell with more than 1,800 genes, more than 7,500 UMIs or more than 10% mitochondrial reads was removed. To identify TCRs with known antigen specificity, CDR3-beta sequences were compared against VDJdb. Network analysis of clone sharing used the R package qgraph and included only TCRs with complete alpha and beta chains. Each entry corresponds to one CDR3 protein sequence from reads that TCRdb reprocessed, and DNA is not given. The V and J calls shown here were made by TCRdb, not taken from the authors' results. In this sample's table one finds roughly 1,400 distinct CDR3 sequences. The top ten hold roughly a tenth of the sample.

Based on frequency, this clonotype is considered medium-sized (0.01 to 0.1%); no count was recorded. It lacks a known antigen. The paper's findings and limits, for the study overall: The overall clonality comparison included only samples with detectable clones (around eleven healthy, 5 MCI, 5 AD, 6 PD). A higher percentage of TCRs was made up by the largest CSF clone in patients with MCI or Alzheimer's disease than in controls. The authors cautioned that detecting EBV-specific TCRs in CSF does not establish a causal link between EBV and Alzheimer's disease. In pooled data, a highly expanded clone (at least 3% of TCRs) was found in 1 of 10 healthy subjects versus most of the 6 Alzheimer's patients. The EBV-specific clones were neither the most highly expanded clones nor enriched among patients.

The source is a human donor with mild cognitive impairment. The sequenced material came from cerebrospinal fluid. The chain is assembled from TRBV3-1 and TRBJ1-2; as DNA is missing, the TRBD1 call by TCRdb cannot be tested. The CDR3 protein sequence reads: CAASGNGAHGYTF.